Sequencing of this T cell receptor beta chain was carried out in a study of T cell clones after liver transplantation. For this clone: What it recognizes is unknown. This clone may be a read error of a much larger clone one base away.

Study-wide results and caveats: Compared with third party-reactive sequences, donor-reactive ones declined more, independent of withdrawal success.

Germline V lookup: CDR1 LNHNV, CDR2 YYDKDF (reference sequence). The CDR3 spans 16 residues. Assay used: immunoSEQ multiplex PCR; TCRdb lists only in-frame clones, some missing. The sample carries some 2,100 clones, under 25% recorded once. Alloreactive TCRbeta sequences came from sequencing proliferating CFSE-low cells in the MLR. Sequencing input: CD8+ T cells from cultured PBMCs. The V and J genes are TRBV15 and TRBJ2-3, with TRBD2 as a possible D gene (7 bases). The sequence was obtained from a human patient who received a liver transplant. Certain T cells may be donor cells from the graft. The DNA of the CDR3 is TGTGCCCCCAGCAGAGATGGGGGGGGGCCCACAGATACGCAGTATTTT. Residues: CAPSRDGGGPTDTQYF.